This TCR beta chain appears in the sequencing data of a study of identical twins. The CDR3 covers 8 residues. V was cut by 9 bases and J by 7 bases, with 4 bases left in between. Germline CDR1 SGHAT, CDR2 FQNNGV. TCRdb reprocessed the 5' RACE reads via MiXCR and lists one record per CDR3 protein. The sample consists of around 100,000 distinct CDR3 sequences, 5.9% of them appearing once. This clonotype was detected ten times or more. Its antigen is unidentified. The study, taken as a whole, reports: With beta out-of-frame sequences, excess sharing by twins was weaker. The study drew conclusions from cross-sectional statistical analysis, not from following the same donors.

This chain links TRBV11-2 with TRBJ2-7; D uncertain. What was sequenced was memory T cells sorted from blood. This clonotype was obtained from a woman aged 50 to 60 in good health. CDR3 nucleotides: TGTGCCAGAATTGAGCAGTACGTC. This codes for CARIEQYV.